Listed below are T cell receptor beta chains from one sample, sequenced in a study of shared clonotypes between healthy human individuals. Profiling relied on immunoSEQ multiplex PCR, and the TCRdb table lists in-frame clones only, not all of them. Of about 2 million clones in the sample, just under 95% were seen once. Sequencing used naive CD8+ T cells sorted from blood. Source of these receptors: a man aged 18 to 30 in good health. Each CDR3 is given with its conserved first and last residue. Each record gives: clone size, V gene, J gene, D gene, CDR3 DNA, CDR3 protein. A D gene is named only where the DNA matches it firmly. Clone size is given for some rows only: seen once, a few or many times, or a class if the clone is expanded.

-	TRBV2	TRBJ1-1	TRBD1	TGTGCCAGCAGTGAGGCAGGGGGTAGAGGCACTGAAGCTTTCTTT	CASSEAGGRGTEAFF
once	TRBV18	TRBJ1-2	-	TGTGCCAGCTCACCACCGGCGACAGCCTATGGCTACACCTTC	CASSPPATAYGYTF
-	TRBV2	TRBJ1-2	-	TGTGCCAGCACGGGGGGCCGGGACTATGGCTACACCTTC	CASTGGRDYGYTF
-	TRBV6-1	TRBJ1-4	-	TGTGCCAGCAGTCAAGCCACTGAGGGTATTAATGAAAAACTGTTTTTT	CASSQATEGINEKLFF
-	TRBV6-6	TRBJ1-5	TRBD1	TGTGCCAGCAGACAGGGGGGACGTCAGCCCCAGCATTTT	CASRQGGRQPQHF
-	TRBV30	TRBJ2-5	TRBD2	TGTGCCTGGAGTTTCTGGACTAGCGGACAAGAGACCCAGTACTTC	CAWSFWTSGQETQYF
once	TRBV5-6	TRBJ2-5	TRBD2	TGTGCCAGCAGTCCAAAACCGACCCAGGGAGGGGAGACCCAGTACTTC	CASSPKPTQGGETQYF
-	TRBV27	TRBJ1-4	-	TGTGCCAGCAGTTTTCAAGGGAATCGCGAAAAACTGTTTTTT	CASSFQGNREKLFF
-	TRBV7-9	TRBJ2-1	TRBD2	TGTGCCAGCAGCTACGGGACTAGCGGGCCACCCTACAATGAGCAGTTCTTC	CASSYGTSGPPYNEQFF
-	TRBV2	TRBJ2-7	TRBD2	TGTGCCAGCAGTGAAAGCCGGGCTAGCGGCTACGAGCAGTACTTC	CASSESRASGYEQYF
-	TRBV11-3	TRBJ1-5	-	TGTGCCAGCAGCTTAGAGTTCGTTAGCAATCAGCCCCAGCATTTT	CASSLEFVSNQPQHF
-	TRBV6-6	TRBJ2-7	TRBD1	TGTGCCAGCAGTTACTTCCAGGGACAGAACTACGAGCAGTACTTC	CASSYFQGQNYEQYF
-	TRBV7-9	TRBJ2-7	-	TGTGCCAGCAGCTCGGGGGCGAGCTACGAGCAGTACTTC	CASSSGASYEQYF
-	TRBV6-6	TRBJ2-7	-	TGTGCCAGCAGTTACTCGACCCAGCGTTTAGCCTACGAGCAGTACTTC	CASSYSTQRLAYEQYF
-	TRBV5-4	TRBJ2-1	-	TGTGCCAGCAGCTCAGGATTGGAGCAGTTCTTC	CASSSGLEQFF
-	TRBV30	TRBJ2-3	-	TGTGCCTGGAGTGGATGGGGGACCACAGATACGCAGTATTTT	CAWSGWGTTDTQYF
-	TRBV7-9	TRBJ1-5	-	TGTGCCAGCAGCTTGGGGGCGAGTAATCAGCCCCAGCATTTT	CASSLGASNQPQHF
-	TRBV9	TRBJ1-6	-	TGTGCCAGCAGCGGCGGAACGGAAGGCCCCTATAATTCACCCCTCCACTTT	CASSGGTEGPYNSPLHF
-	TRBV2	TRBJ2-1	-	TGTGCCAGCAAACCCGAAGGGGTTGAGCAGTTCTTC	CASKPEGVEQFF
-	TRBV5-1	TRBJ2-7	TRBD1	TGCGCCAGCAGCTCGACAGGGGGCATCAACGAGCAGTACTTC	CASSSTGGINEQYF
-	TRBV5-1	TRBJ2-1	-	TGCGCCAGCGGCCCAAATGGCAATGAGCAGTTCTTC	CASGPNGNEQFF
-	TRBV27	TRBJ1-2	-	TGTGCCAGCAGTTTTATGGGGGCCTTGGGCTACACCTTC	CASSFMGALGYTF
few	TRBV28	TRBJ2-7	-	TGTGCCAGCAGTTTGGGCGACGAGCAGTACTTC	CASSLGDEQYF
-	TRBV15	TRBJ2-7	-	TGTGCCACCAGCATCCGAATGGGGGCTACCTACTACGAGCAGTACTTC	CATSIRMGATYYEQYF
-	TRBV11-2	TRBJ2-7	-	TGTGCCAGCAGCTTTTGGGAGGCCGAGCAGTACTTC	CASSFWEAEQYF
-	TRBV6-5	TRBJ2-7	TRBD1	TGTGCCAGCAGAAACAGGGGTAACTCCTACGAGCAGTACTTC	CASRNRGNSYEQYF
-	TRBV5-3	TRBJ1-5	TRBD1	TGTGCCAGAAGCCCTGGACAGGGAAGCAATCAGCCCCAGCATTTT	CARSPGQGSNQPQHF
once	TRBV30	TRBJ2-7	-	TGTGCCTGGTGTCACAGGGAAGGGTTCTACGAGCAGTACTTC	CAWCHREGFYEQYF
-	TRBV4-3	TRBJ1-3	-	TGCGCCAGCAGCCAAGAGGGGACAACTGGAAACACCATATATTTT	CASSQEGTTGNTIYF
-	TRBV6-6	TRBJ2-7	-	TGTGCCAGCAGTTACCTCGGGTCATACGAGCAGTACTTC	CASSYLGSYEQYF
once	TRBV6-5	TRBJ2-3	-	TGTGCCAGCAGTTACTTGGGCCCCACAGATACGCAGTATTTT	CASSYLGPTDTQYF
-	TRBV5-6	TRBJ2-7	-	TGTGCCAGCAGCCGGGACTTAGACTACGAGCAGTACTTC	CASSRDLDYEQYF
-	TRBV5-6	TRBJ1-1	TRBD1	TGTGCCAGCAGCTTAGGGAGGCAGGGGGTTTACGCTGAAGCTTTCTTT	CASSLGRQGVYAEAFF
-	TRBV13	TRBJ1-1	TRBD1	TGTGCCAGCAGCTCAATGACAGGGAGCACTGAAGCTTTCTTT	CASSSMTGSTEAFF
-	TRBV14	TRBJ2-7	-	TGTGCCAGCAGCGCAAGGAGCTCCTACGAGCAGTACTTC	CASSARSSYEQYF
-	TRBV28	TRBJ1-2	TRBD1	TGTGCCAGCAGTGCCCCCTCGACAGGGGGCTTCTATGGCTACACCTTC	CASSAPSTGGFYGYTF
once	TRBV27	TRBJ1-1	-	TGTGCCAGCAGTTTAAGAGGGGAGAGCACTGAAGCTTTCTTT	CASSLRGESTEAFF
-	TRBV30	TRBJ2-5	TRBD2	TGTGCCGGCCGCCCGCGGGAGGCGGAGACCCAGTACTTC	CAGRPREAETQYF
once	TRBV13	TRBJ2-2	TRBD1	TGTGCCAGCAGCTTAGGGACAGGGGGAACCGGGGAGCTGTTTTTT	CASSLGTGGTGELFF
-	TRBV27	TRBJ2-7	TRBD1	TGTGCCAGCAGTCCCGGACAGGGGTTCTACGAGCAGTACTTC	CASSPGQGFYEQYF
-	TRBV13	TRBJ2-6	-	TGTGCCAGCAGCCTCAGGGGCTCTGGGGCCAACGTCCTGACTTTC	CASSLRGSGANVLTF
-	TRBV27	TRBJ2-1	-	TGTGCCAGCAGCGTATCCCCCTACAATGAGCAGTTCTTC	CASSVSPYNEQFF
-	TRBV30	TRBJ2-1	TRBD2	TGTGCCTGGAGTGGGGCGGGAGGGCCTTATGAGCAGTTCTTC	CAWSGAGGPYEQFF
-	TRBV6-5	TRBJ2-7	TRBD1	TGTGCCAGCAGTCCATCCGGACAGGGCTACGAGCAGTACTTC	CASSPSGQGYEQYF
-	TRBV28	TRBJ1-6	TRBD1	TGTGCCAGCAGTACAGGGACAGCTGATTCACCCCTCCACTTT	CASSTGTADSPLHF
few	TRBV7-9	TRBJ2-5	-	TGTGCCAGCAGCTTAGTTGGGGAAGAGACCCAGTACTTC	CASSLVGEETQYF
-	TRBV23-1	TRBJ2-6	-	TGCGCCGAAGGACATAATTTCTCTGGGGCCAACGTCCTGACTTTC	CAEGHNFSGANVLTF
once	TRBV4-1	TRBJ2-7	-	TGCGCCAGCAGCCCTAGGGGGGCGTTCTACGAGCAGTACTTC	CASSPRGAFYEQYF
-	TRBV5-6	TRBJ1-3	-	TGTGCCAGCAGCTTGTTACTCAGTGACACCATATATTTT	CASSLLLSDTIYF
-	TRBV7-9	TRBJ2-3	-	TGTGCCAGCAGCCCTTACAAGGGAGGCACAGATACGCAGTATTTT	CASSPYKGGTDTQYF
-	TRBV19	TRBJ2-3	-	TGTGCCAGTAGTATCCACTTCACAGATACGCAGTATTTT	CASSIHFTDTQYF
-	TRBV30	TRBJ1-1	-	TGTGCCTGCGTATCGGAGAACACTGAAGCTTTCTTT	CACVSENTEAFF
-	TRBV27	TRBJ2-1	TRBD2	TGTGCCAGCAGTGGAGCGGGATGGGAAAACAATGAGCAGTTCTTC	CASSGAGWENNEQFF